This T cell receptor beta chain was recovered during a study of T-cell memory formation after mild COVID-19. Looking at the study overall: Most TCR clusters belonged to a single donor.

Trimming took 7 bases from V and 7 from J, leaving 19 bases between them. The CDR3 covers 14 residues. Study results and limitations: Clones that shrank (day 15 to 85) were balanced CD4/CD8, whereas later expanders leaned CD4+. Several responding clones turned up in pre-infection memory, indicating that cross-reactive memory may have taken part. Second-wave clones that peaked on day 37 lacked confirmed SARS-CoV-2 specificity.

Only a few counts were recorded for this clonotype. Its antigen is unidentified. Using its own MiXCR run on the 5' RACE reads, TCRdb lists one record per CDR3 protein. In the table there are roughly 350,000 distinct CDR3 sequences, roughly 21% of which are singletons. The chain carries TRBV12-3 or TRBV12-4 and TRBJ1-2; D not resolved. The clonotype originates from an adult woman who had mild COVID-19 (a few samples of this study predate the infection). Cell type and time point are not known. The material sequenced was PBMCs or a T cell subset sorted from them (not recorded which). The DNA for the CDR3 is TGTGCCAGCAAGTATGCCCGGGGAAGAGGTGGCTACACCTTC. This encodes CASKYARGRGGYTF.